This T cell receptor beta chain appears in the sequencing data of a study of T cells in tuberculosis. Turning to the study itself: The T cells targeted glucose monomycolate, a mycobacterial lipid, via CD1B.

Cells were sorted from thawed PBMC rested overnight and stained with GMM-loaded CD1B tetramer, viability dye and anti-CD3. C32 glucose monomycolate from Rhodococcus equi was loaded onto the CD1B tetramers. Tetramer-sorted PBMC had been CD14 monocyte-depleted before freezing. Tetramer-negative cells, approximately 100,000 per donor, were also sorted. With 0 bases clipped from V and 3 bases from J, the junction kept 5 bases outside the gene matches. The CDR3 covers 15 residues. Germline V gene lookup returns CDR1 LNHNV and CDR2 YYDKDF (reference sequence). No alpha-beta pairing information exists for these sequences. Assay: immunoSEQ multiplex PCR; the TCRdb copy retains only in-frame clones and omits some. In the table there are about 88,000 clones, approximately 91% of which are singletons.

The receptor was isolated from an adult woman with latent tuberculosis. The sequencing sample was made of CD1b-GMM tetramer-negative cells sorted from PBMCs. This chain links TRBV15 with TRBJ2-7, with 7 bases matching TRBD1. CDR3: CATSRDRTGYYEQYF. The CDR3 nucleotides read TGTGCCACCAGCAGAGATAGGACAGGCTACTACGAGCAGTACTTC.